A selection of T cell receptor beta chains follows, all from one sample in a study of TIL therapy for anti-PD-1-resistant metastatic lung cancer. Profiled with immunoSEQ multiplex PCR; TCRdb holds only in-frame clones, not every one. Found here are about 59,000 clones, approximately 78% of them singletons; the top ten hold about 2.8%. Specimen: blood, collected at baseline. The source is a person aged 25-85 years with non-small cell lung cancer. CDR3s include the opening cysteine and the closing phenylalanine or tryptophan. The D gene is left open where the match is weak. Part of the rows lack a size; the others show once, few, many or a class for expanded clones.

D gene	V gene	J gene	clone size	CDR3 protein
TRBD1	TRBV5-1	TRBJ1-3	.	CASSPAQGAGNTIYF
.	TRBV7-8	TRBJ2-5	.	CASSPWAETQYF
TRBD2	TRBV19	TRBJ2-3	.	CASSTGTSGPTDTQYF
TRBD2	TRBV7-2	TRBJ2-7	.	CASSLKTSYVYEQYF
.	TRBV30	TRBJ1-1	.	CAWRKGLKTEAFF
.	TRBV7-2	TRBJ2-1	.	CASSASQGVSHNEQFF
.	TRBV7-8	TRBJ1-3	.	CASSLSSGNTIYF
TRBD1	TRBV7-9	TRBJ2-7	few	CASSTGTGFYEQYF
TRBD2	TRBV7-3	TRBJ2-2	.	CASSLTGLAGVGTGELFF
TRBD2	TRBV4-3	TRBJ2-7	.	CASSERLAGAHEQYF
TRBD1	TRBV28	TRBJ2-7	.	CASSFQGGGYEQYF
TRBD2	TRBV7-3	TRBJ2-3	.	CASSLYSGRGRDTQYF
TRBD2	TRBV5-1	TRBJ2-5	.	CASSTLLAGGLETQYF
TRBD1	TRBV6-2/TRBV6-3	TRBJ2-1	.	CASSLTGGLSNEQFF
TRBD1	TRBV12-3/TRBV12-4	TRBJ2-7	.	CASSQQGLEQYF
.	TRBV4-1	TRBJ1-4	.	CASSQDPTARKLFF
.	TRBV11-3	TRBJ2-1	.	CASSPGSNEQFF
.	TRBV5-1	TRBJ2-7	.	CASSIGPLADPFGEQYF
.	TRBV6-2/TRBV6-3	TRBJ2-7	once	CASSSAYEQYF
.	TRBV4-2	TRBJ1-6	.	CASSLRVGENSPLHF
.	TRBV24-1	TRBJ1-1	.	CATSDYQNTEAFF
TRBD2	TRBV6-2/TRBV6-3	TRBJ2-5	.	CASSDTGTSAQETQYF
TRBD1	TRBV7-2	TRBJ2-5	.	CASSRDRGETQYF
.	TRBV11-2	TRBJ1-6	.	CASSSSSGKCPNNSPLHF
TRBD1	TRBV28	TRBJ1-5	.	CASIEDRLYQPQHF
TRBD1	TRBV19	TRBJ1-5	.	CASRGDRASNQPQHF
TRBD1	TRBV5-4	TRBJ2-7	.	CASSSLQGANEQYF
TRBD1	TRBV5-8	TRBJ1-5	few	CASSLLLTDRGRSNQPQHF
TRBD1	TRBV18	TRBJ1-3	.	CASSLGTVAGNTIYF
TRBD1	TRBV3-1/TRBV3-2	TRBJ1-6	few	CASSQRQGRSPLHF
.	TRBV30	TRBJ2-3	.	CAWTGTDTQYF
TRBD1	TRBV6-2/TRBV6-3	TRBJ1-1	few	CASSYSWPGQTNTEAFF
TRBD1	TRBV13	TRBJ2-4	.	CAVPTGAKNIQYF
TRBD2	TRBV5-1	TRBJ2-1	once	CASSPRVAGDNEQFF
TRBD2	TRBV9	TRBJ2-3	.	CASSARLAGGLSTDTQYF
TRBD2	TRBV28	TRBJ2-3	.	CASSLGTSGSPIDTQYF
.	TRBV6-6	TRBJ2-7	.	CASSIPRGGHHEQYF
TRBD1	TRBV13	TRBJ2-7	.	CASSRTQGVLPYEQYF
.	TRBV28	TRBJ2-7	.	CASSTPQSGRPSYEQYF
TRBD1	TRBV29-1	TRBJ2-3	.	CSVEGQGYTDTQYF
TRBD2	TRBV18	TRBJ2-7	.	CASSPDGRGYEQYF
.	TRBV27	TRBJ1-6	few	CASSSRQDNSPLHF
.	TRBV29-1	TRBJ2-1	once	CSVDSDYNEQFF
.	TRBV24-1	TRBJ2-3	.	CATMSEGTDTQYF
.	TRBV19	TRBJ2-3	.	CASSIKSGSEGGDTQYF
.	TRBV4-2	TRBJ2-5	.	CASSQTGTAGGTQYF
.	TRBV18	TRBJ2-2	.	CASSPWNLGTGELFF
TRBD2	TRBV27	TRBJ2-7	.	CASSLLGTSGDYEQYF
.	TRBV5-1	TRBJ1-2	.	CASSLTVSYGYTF
TRBD1	TRBV2	TRBJ1-2	.	CASRPGQANYGYTF
.	TRBV3-1/TRBV3-2	TRBJ2-4	.	CASSQAGSAKNIQYF
.	TRBV7-9	TRBJ2-7	.	CASSPGRLEQYF
.	TRBV27	TRBJ2-7	.	CASSLLPGTYEQYF
.	TRBV6-5	TRBJ2-2	.	CASKLPSGGTGELFF
.	TRBV28	TRBJ1-5	.	CASRPANSQPQHF
TRBD2	TRBV4-1	TRBJ2-7	.	CASSHRKSGGTTYEQYF
.	TRBV11-2	TRBJ2-7	.	CASSWMGSAPEQYF
.	TRBV7-2	TRBJ2-7	.	CASSLIGGSYEQYF
.	TRBV15	TRBJ2-1	.	CATSRESSSYNEQFF
.	TRBV11-1	TRBJ1-1	.	CASSLGAAYLNTEAFF